Below are 25 T cell receptor beta chains sequenced from a single sample in a study of blood T cell repertoires in COVID-19. TCRdb keeps only in-frame clones here, not all; method: immunoSEQ multiplex PCR. The profile shows fewer than 250,000 clones, approximately 86% of them singletons. Sequencing was carried out using peripheral blood. These receptors were obtained from a man younger than 40 with acute or convalescent COVID-19.

The chain joins TRBV15 to TRBJ2-1, with TRBD2 identical over 12 bases. This CDR3 is built from 16 residues. V lost 0 bases, J lost 7 bases, and 4 bases stayed unmatched. CDR1 is LNHNV, CDR2 YYDKDF, per germline (reference sequence). CDR3 amino acids: CATSRDASGRANEQFF. The CDR3 bases are TGTGCCACCAGCAGAGACGCTAGCGGGAGGGCTAATGAGCAGTTCTTC. The entire variable domain, with the rest obtained from reference TRBV15 and TRBJ2-1, is as follows: DAMVIQNPRYQVTQFGKPVTLSCSQTLNHNVMYWYQQKSSQAPKLLFHYYDKDFNNEADTPDNFQSRRPNTSFCFLDIRSPGLGDTAMYLCATSRDASGRANEQFFGPGTRLTVL.

The count of this clone is one. This chain joins TRBV4-2 and TRBJ1-4; a weak D match, TRBD1 (6 bases). Trimming left V 4 bases short and J 0 bases short, with 12 bases between. Germline assignment: CDR1 LGHNA and CDR2 YNFKEQ. CDR3 length equals 16 residues. CDR3 sequence: CASSPGTSATNEKLFF. CDR3 sequence (DNA): TGTGCCAGCAGCCCCGGGACATCTGCAACTAATGAAAAACTGTTTTTT.

The V call is TRBV6-5, the J call TRBJ1-5, with a weak D call TRBD1 (6 bases). Trimming shortened V by 5 bases and J by 7 bases, and 15 bases separated the two germline ends. Germline V gene sequence: CDR1 MNHEY, CDR2 SVGAGI. The CDR3 length is 14 residues. The CDR3 loop reads CASSQPGVRQPQHF. In DNA, the CDR3 is TGTGCCAGCAGTCAACCAGGGGTCAGACAGCCCCAGCATTTT.

The chain couples TRBV5-1 to TRBJ2-1; D may be TRBD2 (7 bases). This CDR3 has 16 amino acids. The germline gives CDR1 SGHRS, CDR2 YFSETQ. The V gene lost 0 bases and the J gene lost 3 bases, with 13 bases spanning the gap. CDR3 in amino acids: CASSLVGGTYYNEQFF. The CDR3 DNA sequence: TGCGCCAGCAGCTTGGTGGGGGGGACATACTACAATGAGCAGTTCTTC.

This sequence joins TRBV5-6 and TRBJ2-7; 7 nucleotides match TRBD1. Germline V gives CDR1 SGHDT, CDR2 YYEEEE. The CDR3 consists of 13 residues. V shed 3 bases and J 4 bases; nucleotides not matched to a gene: 4. This CDR3 reads CASSSDRVYEQYF. CDR3 DNA sequence: TGTGCCAGCAGCTCTGACAGGGTTTACGAGCAGTACTTC.

The count of this clone is one. CDR3 amino acids: CASFRAGGRYEQYF. The CDR3, as DNA: TGTGCCTCCTTCCGTGCGGGGGGGCGCTACGAGCAGTACTTC. The gene calls are TRBV30 and TRBJ2-7; 9 nucleotides match TRBD2. The CDR3 sequence is 14 residues long. The germline V gene has CDR1 GTSNPN and CDR2 SVGIG (reference sequence). The J segment lost 3 bases and the V segment lost 7 bases, leaving 10 bases of the junction unmatched.

The rearrangement uses TRBV5-4 and TRBJ1-5; 8 positions match TRBD1. The V and J ends lost 1 base and 5 bases, in that order; junction bases with no gene match: 8. This CDR3 is built from 16 residues. The germline V gene encodes CDR1 SGHNT and CDR2 YYREEE (reference sequence). The CDR3 region is CASSLIGQGSDQPQHF. For the CDR3, the DNA is TGTGCCAGCAGCTTGATCGGACAGGGTTCAGATCAGCCCCAGCATTTT.

The V and J genes are TRBV2 and TRBJ2-5; 14 positions agree with TRBD2. V dropped 7 bases and J dropped 6; count of bases not matched to a gene: 10. The CDR3 contains 16 residues. Germline lookup yields CDR1 SNHLY and CDR2 FYNNEI. This CDR3 is CASTLGLAGGGKTQYF. CDR3 DNA sequence: TGTGCCAGCACCCTAGGACTAGCGGGGGGTGGAAAGACCCAGTACTTC.

This clone was recorded once. This chain uses TRBV11-1 with TRBJ1-1; the D gene is possibly TRBD1 (6 bases). CDR1 SGHAT and CDR2 FQDESV come from the germline V gene (reference sequence). V dropped 3 bases and J dropped 4 bases, with 18 bases sitting between them. The CDR3 extends over 16 amino acids. DNA for the CDR3: TGTGCCAGCAGCTTTATGGTGGGGGCCCGGGGCACTGAAGCTTTCTTT. This gives the protein CASSFMVGARGTEAFF.

This chain uses TRBV18 with TRBJ1-3; D gene ambiguous. Trimming stripped 5 bases from V and 0 bases from J, with 11 bases between. Germline V gene lookup returns CDR1 KGHSH and CDR2 LQKENI. The CDR3 loop spans 15 amino acids. The CDR3 nucleotides are TGTGCCAGCTCATCAGGACTCAGCTCTGGAAACACCATATATTTT. Protein: CASSSGLSSGNTIYF. Using reference TRBV18 and TRBJ1-3 for the parts outside the CDR3, the full variable domain is NAGVMQNPRHLVRRRGQEARLRCSPMKGHSHVYWYRQLPEEGLKFMVYLQKENIIDESGMPKERFSAEFPKEGPSILRIQQVVRGDSAAYFCASSSGLSSGNTIYFGEGSWLTVV.

V gene TRBV6-4 combines with J gene TRBJ1-1; unclear D gene. The germline V and J ends were trimmed by 7 bases and 1 base, with 10 bases remaining between them. CDR3 length: 13 amino acids. Germline assignment: CDR1 MRHNA and CDR2 SNTAGT. The chain's CDR3 is CASKEKENTEAFF. The DNA for the CDR3 is TGTGCCAGCAAGGAGAAGGAGAACACTGAAGCTTTCTTT.

Only one count was recorded for this clone. In nucleotides, the CDR3 is TGTGCCAGCAGTGAATTGGGGACAGGGGGCAAAGAGACCCAGTACTTC. Amino acid sequence: CASSELGTGGKETQYF. The gene calls are TRBV25-1 and TRBJ2-5; 12 bases match TRBD1. V shed 1 base, J shed 3 bases, and the junction held 3 bases outside the gene matches. There are 16 residues in the CDR3. Per the germline V gene, CDR1 is MGHDK and CDR2 is SYGVNS. Combining the CDR3 with reference TRBV25-1 and TRBJ2-5 gives the whole variable domain EADIYQTPRYLVIGTGKKITLECSQTMGHDKMYWYQQDPGMELHLIHYSYGVNSTEKGDLSSESTVSRIRTEHFPLTLESARPSHTSQYLCASSELGTGGKETQYFGPGTRLLVL.

This clone was seen a handful of times. The V call is TRBV9, the J call TRBJ1-6; no reliable D call. Per germline, CDR1 SGDLS and CDR2 YYNGEE. With 0 bases removed from V and 8 bases from J, the gap between germline ends came to 6 bases. The CDR3 is 13 amino acids. CDR3 coding DNA: TGTGCCAGCAGCGTAGATCAGGATTCACCCCTCCACTTT. It codes for CASSVDQDSPLHF.

This chain links TRBV6-1 with TRBJ2-7; 8 nucleotides match TRBD2. CDR1 is MNHNS and CDR2 is SASEGT in the germline V gene. V gave up 7 bases and J gave up 7 bases; unmatched junction bases: 12. CDR3 length equals 14 residues. As DNA, the CDR3 is TGTGCCAGCATTACCGGGGGGGCCTCGTTTGAGCAGTACTTC. It yields the protein CASITGGASFEQYF.

The chain joins TRBV7-2 to TRBJ1-2; D may be TRBD1 (5 bases). V lost 2 bases and J lost 4, with 11 bases in between. The CDR3 length is 14 residues. Per germline, CDR1 SGHTA and CDR2 FQGNSA. CDR3 residues: CASSLIGGGYGYTF. As DNA, the CDR3 is TGTGCCAGCAGCTTAATCGGGGGGGGCTATGGCTACACCTTC.

This clone was recorded only once. The CDR3 reads CASKKNPEVETQYF. The CDR3 region has the DNA TGTGCCAGCAAGAAAAATCCGGAGGTAGAGACCCAGTACTTC. V usage is TRBV2 and J usage is TRBJ2-5; maybe TRBD2 (5 bases). V lost 7 bases and J lost 4, with 16 bases in between. The CDR3 extends over 14 amino acids. Per germline, CDR1 SNHLY and CDR2 FYNNEI.

The chain carries TRBV5-4 and TRBJ2-5; 14 positions match TRBD2. Per the germline V gene, CDR1 is SGHNT and CDR2 is YYREEE (reference sequence). J gave up 4 bases and V 4 bases, and 12 bases lay outside the gene matches. The CDR3 runs to 18 residues. CDR3 residues: CASSKGGTSGSIRETQYF. The CDR3 bases are TGTGCCAGCAGCAAGGGCGGGACTAGCGGGAGCATTAGAGAGACCCAGTACTTC.

This clone has just a few counts. The V gene is TRBV7-8, the J gene TRBJ1-5; 7 nucleotides align to TRBD1. From germline, CDR1 is SGHVS and CDR2 FQNEAQ. Trimming removed 1 base from V and 1 base from J; junction bases left unmatched: 7. CDR3 size: 17 residues. The CDR3 bases are TGTGCCAGCAGCTTAGTGACAGGGAGCTCGAGCAATCAGCCCCAGCATTTT. Protein sequence: CASSLVTGSSSNQPQHF.

The chain recombines TRBV11-2 with TRBJ2-1; D not resolved. V was trimmed by 2 bases and J by 0 bases, leaving 8 bases between them. Germline V lookup: CDR1 SGHAT, CDR2 FQNNGV. CDR3 size: 15 residues. CDR3 residues: CASSLTEASYNEQFF. Here the CDR3 DNA reads TGTGCCAGCAGCTTAACTGAAGCCTCCTACAATGAGCAGTTCTTC.

The chain carries TRBV7-9 and TRBJ1-4; no clear D. The CDR3 covers 13 residues. V lost 1 base and J 6 bases, leaving 6 bases between the germline ends. CDR1 SEHNR and CDR2 FQNEAQ come from the germline V gene (reference sequence). In DNA form, the CDR3 reads TGTGCCAGCAGCTTAGGCGGGGATGAAAAACTGTTTTTT. Encoded protein: CASSLGGDEKLFF.

The chain is built from TRBV29-1 and TRBJ1-1; the D gene is possibly TRBD1 (6 bases). The CDR3 has 13 residues. CDR1 is SQVTM and CDR2 is ANQGSEA in the germline V gene. Trimming took off 8 bases at V and 4 bases at J, with 17 bases between the two ends. CDR3 sequence reads: CSFSSTGRTEAFF. The CDR3 DNA reads as TGCAGCTTCTCTTCAACAGGGCGCACTGAAGCTTTCTTT.

The chain links TRBV18 to TRBJ2-7; D might be TRBD1 (6 bases). The V end lost 2 bases, the J end lost 3 bases, and 11 bases lay between the germline ends. This CDR3 contains 14 residues. Per germline, CDR1 KGHSH and CDR2 LQKENI. The CDR3 bases are TGTGCCAGCTCACCAATTTGGGACATCTACGAGCAGTACTTC. Its protein is CASSPIWDIYEQYF.

The chain uses TRBV19 and TRBJ1-1; D unresolved. The CDR3 runs 14 residues. V lost 6 bases and J 7 bases, leaving 18 bases between the germline ends. Per the germline V gene, CDR1 is LNHDA and CDR2 is SQIVND (reference sequence). CDR3 in DNA: TGTGCCAGTAGCCAAAACGGTCGTAGTTTTGAAGCTTTCTTT. Amino acid sequence: CASSQNGRSFEAFF.

The genes are TRBV24-1 and TRBJ2-7, with 7 positions matching TRBD1. The J segment lost 3 bases and the V segment lost 9 bases, leaving 10 bases of the junction unmatched. This CDR3 has 14 amino acids. The germline V gene encodes CDR1 KGHDR and CDR2 SFDVKD. In DNA form, the CDR3 reads TGTGCCACCTCCATCCAGGGGGAAGGCTACGAGCAGTACTTC. It specifies CATSIQGEGYEQYF.

The count of this clone is one. V and J are TRBV5-4 and TRBJ2-3; tentative D call: TRBD1 (5 bases). The ends were cut back, 5 bases at V and 1 base at J, with 11 bases in the middle. The CDR3 is made up of 14 amino acids. CDR1 is SGHNT and CDR2 is YYREEE in the germline V gene (reference sequence). In DNA form, the CDR3 reads TGTGCCAGCAGGATGGGGCAGGGCACAGATACGCAGTATTTT. Its protein product is CASRMGQGTDTQYF.